A selection of T cell receptor beta chains follows, all from one sample in a study of blood T cells in healthy people across ages. TCRdb used MiXCR to reprocess the 5' RACE reads, holding one entry per CDR3 protein. The sample shows 700,000 to 900,000 distinct CDR3 sequences, 20% to 30% of them seen only once. In addition, the sample was reused for a study of T cells of mothers and their children.

The source material was blood. The receptors stem from a boy between 10 and 17 years old in good health. Each CDR3 is given with its conserved first and last residue. A D gene is named only where the DNA matches it firmly. Only some rows state a clone size, as once, few, many or a class for expanded clones.

V	J	D	size	CDR3	DNA
TRBV29-1	TRBJ2-1	-	-	CSVGQPGWDNEQFF	TGCAGCGTCGGACAGCCTGGATGGGACAATGAGCAGTTCTTC
TRBV11-2	TRBJ2-1	TRBD2	-	CASSSRGGLSSYNEQFF	TGTGCCAGCAGCTCCCGGGGGGGCCTCTCCTCCTACAATGAGCAGTTCTTC
TRBV2	TRBJ2-5	-	few	CASSGGPTKETQYF	TGTGCCAGCAGTGGGGGGCCTACAAAAGAGACCCAGTACTTC
TRBV7-8	TRBJ1-6	TRBD1	few	CASSGYRGDSPLHF	TGTGCCAGCAGCGGATACAGGGGGGACTCACCCCTCCACTTT
TRBV12-3/TRBV12-4	TRBJ1-6	-	-	CASSTRISYNSPLHF	TGTGCCAGCAGTACCCGGATCTCCTATAATTCACCCCTCCACTTT
TRBV7-2	TRBJ1-3	-	-	CASSLEDTRSGNTIYF	TGTGCCAGCAGCTTAGAGGACACCCGCTCTGGAAACACCATATATTTT
TRBV12-3/TRBV12-4	TRBJ1-2	-	-	CASSFFPGAGSYLANYGYTF	TGTGCCAGCAGTTTTTTCCCTGGGGCGGGCAGTTATTTAGCTAACTATGGCTACACCTTC
TRBV30	TRBJ1-2	TRBD1	few	CAWRGTGGIGYTF	TGTGCCTGGCGAGGGACAGGGGGGATCGGCTACACCTTC
TRBV5-1	TRBJ2-5	-	few	CASSLEALGGEQSF	TGCGCCAGCAGCTTGGAGGCCCTTGGCGGTGAGCAGTCCTTC
TRBV7-9	TRBJ2-3	-	few	CASSLGGAMGDTQYF	TGTGCCAGCAGCTTAGGCGGGGCAATGGGAGATACGCAGTATTTT
TRBV5-1	TRBJ2-2	-	-	CASSFWGAETGELFF	TGCGCCAGCAGCTTTTGGGGGGCAGAGACCGGGGAGCTGTTTTTT
TRBV2	TRBJ2-1	-	-	CASVPPSRGEQFF	TGTGCCAGCGTCCCCCCTTCAAGAGGTGAGCAGTTCTTC
TRBV11-2	TRBJ2-1	-	few	CASSSRGREYYNEQFF	TGTGCCAGCAGCTCCCGGGGGAGAGAATACTACAATGAGCAGTTCTTC
TRBV18	TRBJ1-6	TRBD1	-	CASSPTTGENSPLHF	TGTGCCAGCTCACCAACGACAGGGGAAAATTCACCCCTCCACTTT
TRBV12-3/TRBV12-4	TRBJ2-2	-	-	CASSFSSAYTGELFF	TGTGCCAGCAGTTTCTCCAGCGCTTACACCGGGGAGCTGTTTTTT
TRBV6-6	TRBJ2-5	TRBD2	few	CASSYASGGRSETQYF	TGTGCCAGCAGTTACGCTAGCGGGGGGCGGTCGGAGACCCAGTACTTC
TRBV5-1	TRBJ2-7	-	-	CASSLGGNPYEQYF	TGCGCCAGCAGCTTGGGGGGTAACCCCTACGAGCAGTACTTC
TRBV28	TRBJ2-7	TRBD2	-	CASSWGLAVTYEQYF	TGTGCCAGCAGCTGGGGACTAGCGGTGACCTACGAGCAGTACTTC
TRBV11-2	TRBJ2-5	TRBD1	-	CASSMGQAGRETQYF	TGTGCCAGCAGCATGGGACAGGCTGGGAGAGAGACCCAGTACTTC
TRBV6-1	TRBJ1-5	TRBD1	few	CASSAGQGRGQPQHF	TGTGCCAGCAGCGCGGGACAGGGCCGGGGACAGCCCCAGCATTTT
TRBV3-1	TRBJ1-2	-	-	CASSQRDGYGYTF	TGTGCCAGCAGCCAAAGAGACGGCTATGGCTACACCTTC
TRBV21-1	TRBJ1-2	-	few	CASSKLIKGTYGYTF	TGTGCCAGCAGCAAATTAATTAAAGGGACGTATGGCTACACCTTC
TRBV5-1	TRBJ2-6	TRBD2	-	CASSSRRGASSSGANVLTF	TGCGCCAGCAGCTCCAGGCGGGGGGCCTCGAGCTCTGGGGCCAACGTCCTGACTTTC
TRBV25-1	TRBJ1-1	-	-	CASSLQVSTEAFF	TGTGCCAGCAGCTTACAGGTGAGCACTGAAGCTTTCTTT
TRBV12-3/TRBV12-4	TRBJ2-2	-	once	CASKISTGELFF	TGTGCCAGCAAAATTAGCACCGGGGAGCTGTTTTTT
TRBV2	TRBJ1-5	TRBD1	once	CASNGQGSNQPQHF	TGTGCCAGCAATGGACAGGGAAGCAATCAGCCCCAGCATTTT
TRBV4-2	TRBJ2-1	TRBD2	few	CASSSSGAYNEQFF	TGTGCCAGCAGCTCAAGCGGGGCCTACAATGAGCAGTTCTTC
TRBV4-1	TRBJ2-4	-	few	CASSQPVTGRGNIQYF	TGCGCCAGCAGCCAACCCGTGACAGGCCGTGGAAACATTCAGTACTTC
TRBV4-1	TRBJ2-7	-	-	CASSRGLDRTYEQYF	TGCGCCAGCAGCCGGGGCCTAGACAGAACCTACGAGCAGTACTTC
TRBV29-1	TRBJ1-2	TRBD1	few	CSVDRQGRGYTF	TGCAGCGTTGACCGACAGGGACGGGGCTACACCTTC
TRBV7-2	TRBJ1-5	-	few	CASSLDAASNQPQHF	TGTGCCAGCAGCTTAGACGCAGCTAGCAATCAGCCCCAGCATTTT
TRBV6-5	TRBJ1-2	-	few	CASTLSGHGYTF	TGTGCCAGCACCTTGTCCGGCCATGGCTACACCTTC
TRBV7-8	TRBJ2-1	-	few	CASSLAQVGGYNEQFF	TGTGCCAGCAGCTTAGCGCAGGTCGGAGGATACAATGAGCAGTTCTTC
TRBV12-3/TRBV12-4	TRBJ2-7	TRBD1	few	CASRPGTGSSYEQYF	TGTGCCAGCAGACCTGGGACAGGTAGCTCCTACGAGCAGTACTTC
TRBV15	TRBJ1-5	-	-	CATSRGSVPDGIQHF	TGTGCCACCAGCAGAGGTTCGGTACCAGACGGAATCCAGCATTTT
TRBV7-9	TRBJ2-5	-	-	CASKTPPQGSYQETQYF	TGTGCCAGCAAAACTCCACCGCAGGGGTCGTACCAAGAGACCCAGTACTTC
TRBV5-1	TRBJ1-2	-	-	CASSWRGPNYGYTF	TGCGCCAGCAGCTGGCGGGGCCCTAACTATGGCTACACCTTC
TRBV6-2/TRBV6-3	TRBJ1-6	TRBD1	-	CASSLWGQGASSYNSPLHF	TGTGCCAGCAGTCTCTGGGGACAGGGGGCGAGCTCCTATAATTCACCCCTCCACTTT
TRBV15	TRBJ2-3	-	few	CATSRDSGDTDTQYF	TGTGCCACCAGCAGAGACAGCGGAGACACAGATACGCAGTATTTT
TRBV7-9	TRBJ2-7	TRBD1	-	CASSSSGTGIPYEQYF	TGTGCCAGCAGCTCCTCCGGGACAGGGATCCCCTACGAGCAGTACTTC
TRBV6-4	TRBJ1-4	-	many	CASSAGGGTNEKLFF	TGTGCCAGCAGCGCGGGCGGAGGAACTAATGAAAAACTGTTTTTT
TRBV29-1	TRBJ2-1	TRBD1	-	CGVDERGRINEQFF	TGCGGCGTTGATGAGAGGGGGCGGATCAATGAGCAGTTCTTC
TRBV20-1	TRBJ2-3	TRBD2	few	CSAPRGSGNTDTQYF	TGCAGTGCTCCCCGGGGTAGCGGGAATACAGATACGCAGTATTTT
TRBV5-1	TRBJ1-4	TRBD1	-	CASRMTGDNEKLFF	TGCGCCAGCAGGATGACAGGGGATAATGAAAAACTGTTTTTT
TRBV19	TRBJ1-5	-	few	CASRGWPRADQPQHF	TGTGCCAGTAGAGGTTGGCCCAGGGCGGATCAGCCCCAGCATTTT
TRBV7-7	TRBJ2-3	-	-	CASSLDVGADTQYF	TGTGCCAGCAGCTTAGACGTCGGCGCAGATACGCAGTATTTT
TRBV10-3	TRBJ1-2	-	-	CGISAGDGYTF	TGTGGCATCAGTGCAGGGGATGGCTACACCTTC
TRBV20-1	TRBJ2-1	-	-	CSARVSGSYNEQFF	TGCAGTGCTAGAGTTTCAGGTTCCTACAATGAGCAGTTCTTC
TRBV2	TRBJ2-1	TRBD1	many	CASSDDRADNEQFF	TGTGCCAGCAGTGATGACAGGGCGGACAATGAGCAGTTCTTC
TRBV5-1	TRBJ1-4	-	few	CASSPATVTNEKLFF	TGCGCCAGCAGCCCCGCTACAGTCACGAATGAAAAACTGTTTTTT
TRBV11-2	TRBJ2-7	-	few	CASSSIGPGNEQYF	TGTGCCAGCAGCTCAATAGGACCAGGGAACGAGCAGTACTTC
TRBV9	TRBJ1-2	-	-	CASSVRDTTNYGYTF	TGTGCCAGCAGCGTACGGGACACCACTAACTATGGCTACACCTTC
TRBV30	TRBJ2-1	-	once	CAWDSTSSYNEQFF	TGTGCCTGGGACAGTACCAGCTCCTACAATGAGCAGTTCTTC
TRBV19	TRBJ1-1	TRBD1	few	CASIPQGVNTEAFF	TGTGCCAGTATTCCTCAGGGGGTGAACACTGAAGCTTTCTTT
TRBV6-5	TRBJ1-3	-	-	CASSSPVSSGNTIYF	TGTGCCAGCAGTTCTCCAGTAAGCTCTGGAAACACCATATATTTT
TRBV3-1	TRBJ2-1	-	-	CASSFSDGDSYNEQFF	TGTGCCAGCAGCTTTAGCGACGGGGACTCCTACAATGAGCAGTTCTTC
TRBV5-5	TRBJ1-4	-	-	CASSLSGMFSATNEKLFF	TGTGCCAGCAGCCTCTCGGGGATGTTTAGCGCAACTAATGAAAAACTGTTTTTT
TRBV14	TRBJ2-1	TRBD1	-	CASSWDRGSTYNEQFF	TGTGCCAGCAGTTGGGACAGGGGCTCGACCTACAATGAGCAGTTCTTC
TRBV6-5	TRBJ1-1	TRBD1	-	CASSWTGGGNTEAFF	TGTGCCAGCAGTTGGACAGGGGGCGGGAACACTGAAGCTTTCTTT